The 11 T cell receptor beta chains below were found in one sample sequenced in a study of blood T cell repertoires in COVID-19. Sequenced by immunoSEQ multiplex PCR; TCRdb stores in-frame clones only, minus some. The sample carries around 200,000 clones, roughly 85% recorded once. Sequencing input: peripheral blood. The receptors stem from a woman of 80 years or more with acute or convalescent COVID-19.

The gene calls are TRBV7-3 and TRBJ2-1, with 15 bases that match TRBD2. V shed 0 bases and J 2 bases; nucleotides not matched to a gene: 5. Germline CDR1 reads SGHTA; CDR2 reads FQGTGA. The length of the CDR3 is 19 residues. CDR3 region: CASSLTGTSGGPTYNEQFF. The CDR3 DNA is TGTGCCAGCAGCTTAACCGGGACTAGCGGGGGGCCCACCTACAATGAGCAGTTCTTC.

V usage is TRBV3-1 (or the pseudogene TRBV3-2) and J usage is TRBJ1-1; 7 nucleotides match TRBD1. The V gene end was trimmed by 4 bases and the J gene end by 4 bases; junction bases not matched to a gene: 6. This CDR3 is built from 14 residues. The germline V gene has CDR1 LGHDT and CDR2 YNNKEL (reference sequence). CDR3 residues: CASSPPTGVTEAFF. For the CDR3, the DNA is TGTGCCAGCAGCCCCCCTACAGGGGTCACTGAAGCTTTCTTT.

V gene TRBV5-1 combines with J gene TRBJ1-2, with D maybe TRBD1 (6 bases). V was clipped by 1 base and J by 6 bases, with 13 bases between them. CDR3 length: 14 amino acids. The germline V gene has CDR1 SGHRS and CDR2 YFSETQ. The CDR3 DNA reads as TGCGCCAGCAGCTTGCTGGACAGTACTAATGGCTACACCTTC. It codes for CASSLLDSTNGYTF.

The rearrangement joins TRBV19 to TRBJ2-1; D is ambiguous. Germline lookup yields CDR1 LNHDA and CDR2 SQIVND (reference sequence). V dropped 6 bases and J dropped 7 bases, with 22 bases sitting between them. There are 16 residues in the CDR3. Written as DNA, the CDR3 is TGTGCCAGTAGGATCACCGGGTTATCTACGTGGAATGAGCAGTTCTTC. This encodes CASRITGLSTWNEQFF.

The CDR3 coding sequence is TGTGCCAGCACCAGTCCCCTTTACGAGCAGTACTTC. Translated, it gives CASTSPLYEQYF. The chain links TRBV6-6 to TRBJ2-7; no firm D call. Germline V lookup: CDR1 MNHNY, CDR2 SVGAGI (reference sequence). Trimming took 7 bases from V and 4 from J, leaving 11 bases between them. This CDR3 is built from 12 residues.

The chain joins TRBV2 to TRBJ2-1; 7 positions agree with TRBD2. Trimming took 8 bases from V and 7 from J; bases not matched to a gene: 2. The CDR3 has 11 residues. Germline CDR1 SNHLY, CDR2 FYNNEI. The CDR3 region is CASQRENEQFF. The CDR3 DNA sequence: TGTGCCAGCCAGCGGGAAAATGAGCAGTTCTTC. The full variable domain, its missing parts supplied by reference TRBV2 and TRBJ2-1, is EPEVTQTPSHQVTQMGQEVILRCVPISNHLYFYWYRQILGQKVEFLVSFYNNEISEKSEIFDDQFSVERPDGSNFTLKIRSTKLEDSAMYFCASQRENEQFFGPGTRLTVL.

The rearrangement links TRBV5-4 to TRBJ2-3; 13 bases match TRBD2. The CDR3 length is 16 residues. V dropped 1 base and J dropped 4; count of bases not matched to a gene: 3. Germline CDR1 SGHNT, CDR2 YYREEE (reference sequence). CDR3 DNA sequence: TGTGCCAGCAGCTTGAGACTAGCGGGAGGCCCAGATACGCAGTATTTT. This codes for CASSLRLAGGPDTQYF.

The J gene is TRBJ1-6, the V gene TRBV7-9, with 8 bases lining up with TRBD1. The V and J ends lost 5 bases and 8 bases, in that order; junction bases with no gene match: 8. Germline CDR1 is SEHNR and CDR2 is FQNEAQ (reference sequence). The CDR3 spans 15 residues. This chain's CDR3 is CASSLWTGRDSPLHF. The CDR3 nucleotides read TGTGCCAGCAGCCTATGGACAGGGAGGGATTCACCCCTCCACTTT. The whole variable domain, remainder taken from reference TRBV7-9 and TRBJ1-6, is DTGVSQNPRHKITKRGQNVTFRCDPISEHNRLYWYRQTLGQGPEFLTYFQNEAQLEKSRLLSDRFSAERPKGSFSTLEIQRTEQGDSAMYLCASSLWTGRDSPLHFGNGTRLTVT.

The DNA of the CDR3 is TGTGCCAGCAGCTTAGCCCCAACTGGAAACACCATATATTTT. This codes for CASSLAPTGNTIYF. This chain connects TRBV7-9 to TRBJ1-3; D not certain. Trimming removed 0 bases from V and 2 bases from J, with 5 bases in between. The CDR3 sequence is 14 residues long. The germline gives CDR1 SEHNR, CDR2 FQNEAQ (reference sequence). The entire variable domain, with the rest obtained from reference TRBV7-9 and TRBJ1-3, is as follows: DTGVSQNPRHKITKRGQNVTFRCDPISEHNRLYWYRQTLGQGPEFLTYFQNEAQLEKSRLLSDRFSAERPKGSFSTLEIQRTEQGDSAMYLCASSLAPTGNTIYFGEGSWLTVV.

In its sample, this clone was seen once. CDR3 region: CATTISGGIYEQYF. DNA for the CDR3: TGTGCCACCACAATTTCGGGGGGAATCTACGAGCAGTACTTC. V is TRBV2 and J is TRBJ2-7; 7 nucleotides align to TRBD2. The CDR3 runs to 14 residues. Per germline, CDR1 SNHLY and CDR2 FYNNEI. Trimming removed 10 bases from V and 3 bases from J; junction bases left unmatched: 12. Full variable domain (rest looked up from reference TRBV2 and TRBJ2-7): EPEVTQTPSHQVTQMGQEVILRCVPISNHLYFYWYRQILGQKVEFLVSFYNNEISEKSEIFDDQFSVERPDGSNFTLKIRSTKLEDSAMYFCATTISGGIYEQYFGPGTRLTVT.

This chain joins TRBV7-3 and TRBJ1-1; D gene unclear. This CDR3 is 13 amino acids long. In germline, CDR1 is SGHTA, CDR2 FQGTGA. Between the trimmed V and J ends, which lost 4 bases and 7 bases, there was a span of 13 bases. The CDR3 DNA reads TGTGCCAGCAGCTCGCCCGGGAAATTTGAAGCTTTCTTT. It specifies CASSSPGKFEAFF. The variable domain in full, with the rest retrieved from reference TRBV7-3 and TRBJ1-1, is GAGVSQTPSNKVTEKGKYVELRCDPISGHTALYWYRQSLGQGPEFLIYFQGTGAADDSGLPNDRFFAVRPEGSVSTLKIQRTERGDSAVYLCASSSPGKFEAFFGQGTRLTVV.